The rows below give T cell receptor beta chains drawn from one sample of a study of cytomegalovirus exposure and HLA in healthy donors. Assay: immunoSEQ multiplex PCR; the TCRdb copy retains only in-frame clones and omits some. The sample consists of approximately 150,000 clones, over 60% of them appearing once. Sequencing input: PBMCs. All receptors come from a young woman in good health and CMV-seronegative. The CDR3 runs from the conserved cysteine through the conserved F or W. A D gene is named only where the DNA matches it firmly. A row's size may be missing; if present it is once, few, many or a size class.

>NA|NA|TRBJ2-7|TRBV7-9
TGTGCCAGCAGCGCCCCGGACAGTCCCTCCTACGAGCAGTACTTC
CASSAPDSPSYEQYF
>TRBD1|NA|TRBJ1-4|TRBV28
TGTGCCAGCAGTTTGTCAGGGGGCAGGGTTGAAAAACTGTTTTTT
CASSLSGGRVEKLFF
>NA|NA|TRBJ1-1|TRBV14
TGTGCCAGCGCCGACGGGATGAACACTGAAGCTTTCTTT
CASADGMNTEAFF
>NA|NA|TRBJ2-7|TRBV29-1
TGCAGCGTTGGTCCACGAGGCTCCTACGAGCAGTACTTC
CSVGPRGSYEQYF
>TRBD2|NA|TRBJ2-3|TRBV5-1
TGCGCCAGCAGCTCGGGACTAGCGGGGGGCACAGATACGCAGTATTTT
CASSSGLAGGTDTQYF
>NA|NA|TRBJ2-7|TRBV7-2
TGTGCCAGCAGCCACAACGACTTTGCCTACGAGCAGTACTTC
CASSHNDFAYEQYF
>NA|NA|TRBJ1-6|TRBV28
TGTGCCAGCAGTCTGATGGGGAGGGGGACCTCACCCCTCCACTTT
CASSLMGRGTSPLHF
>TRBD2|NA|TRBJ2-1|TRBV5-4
TGTGCCAGCAGCCCTGGTCCAGCGGGAGCCAATGAGCAGTTCTTC
CASSPGPAGANEQFF
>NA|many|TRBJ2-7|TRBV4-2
TGTGCCAGCAGCCCGGACTTGGAAAGGTCCGAGCAGTACTTC
CASSPDLERSEQYF
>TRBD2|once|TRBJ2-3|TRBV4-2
TGTGCCAGTACGCCGACCCAGACTAGCGGGAGTTCAGATACGCAGTATTTT
CASTPTQTSGSSDTQYF
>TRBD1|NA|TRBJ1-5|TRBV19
TGTGCCAGTAGTATTAGAGACAGGGGAAACCAGCCCCAGCATTTT
CASSIRDRGNQPQHF
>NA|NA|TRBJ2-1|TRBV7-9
TGTTCCAGCAGCTTAGCGTTGGCAGCGACTTACAATGAGCAGTTCTTC
CSSSLALAATYNEQFF
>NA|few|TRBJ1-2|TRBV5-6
TGTGCCAGCAGCTTGGGGCGGGACTATGGCTACACCTTC
CASSLGRDYGYTF
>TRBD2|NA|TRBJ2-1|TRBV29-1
TGCAGCGTTGAAGACGACCTTCCGTCCCTGACTAGCGGGGTGTACAATGAGCAGTTCTTC
CSVEDDLPSLTSGVYNEQFF
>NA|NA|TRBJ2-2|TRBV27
TGTGCCAGCAGTTTACTAGTTAACACCGGGGAGCTGTTTTTT
CASSLLVNTGELFF
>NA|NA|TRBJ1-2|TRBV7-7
TGTGCCAGCAGCTTAGTTCGGGGAAACGAAATTCGGGGCTATGGCTACACCTTC
CASSLVRGNEIRGYGYTF
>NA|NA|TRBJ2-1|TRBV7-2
TGTGCCAGCAGCTTAACAGGGTCTAAAATCTTC
CASSLTGSKIF
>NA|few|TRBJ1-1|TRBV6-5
TGTGCCAGCAGTTACTCGTTCCGGGGAGACACTGAAGCTTTCTTT
CASSYSFRGDTEAFF
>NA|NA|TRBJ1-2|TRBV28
TGTGCCAGCAGCCCCGCGGGGAACGACGGCTACACCTTC
CASSPAGNDGYTF
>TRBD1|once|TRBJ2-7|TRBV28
TGTGCCAGTACCGGGACAGGGTTTTCCGAGCAGTACTTC
CASTGTGFSEQYF
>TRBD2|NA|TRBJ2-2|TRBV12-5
TGTGCTAGTGGTTTGAGTGCCGGACTAGCGGCCGGGGAGCTGTTTTTT
CASGLSAGLAAGELFF
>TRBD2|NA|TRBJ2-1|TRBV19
TGTGCCAGTAGTATTATTCGACTAGCGGGAGGCCACAATGAGCAGTTCTTC
CASSIIRLAGGHNEQFF
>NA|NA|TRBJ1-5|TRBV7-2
TGTGCCAGCAGCTCTACCGGGAACAATCAGCCCCAGCATTTT
CASSSTGNNQPQHF
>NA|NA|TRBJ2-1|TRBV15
TGTGCCACCAGCAGAGAACAGAGCTCCTACAATGAGCAGTTCTTC
CATSREQSSYNEQFF
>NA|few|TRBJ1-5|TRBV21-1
TGTGCCAGCAGCAAAGAAAAGTTCTCGGGCAATCAGCCCCAGCATTTT
CASSKEKFSGNQPQHF
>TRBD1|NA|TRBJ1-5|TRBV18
TGTGCCAGCTCATCCAGGGGTAAACCGACAGGGGTCATGTTTTATAGCAATCAGCCCCAGCATTTT
CASSSRGKPTGVMFYSNQPQHF
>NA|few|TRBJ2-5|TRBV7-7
TGTGCCAGCAGCTTAGGGCACCAAGAGACCCAGTACTTC
CASSLGHQETQYF
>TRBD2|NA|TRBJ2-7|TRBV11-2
TGTGCCAGCAGCTTCTTAACTAGCGGGAGAGGCGAGCAGTACTTC
CASSFLTSGRGEQYF
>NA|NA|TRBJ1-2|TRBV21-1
TGTGCCAGCCTTAAAGGAGGGGTACCGAGTCCCTATGGCTACACCTTC
CASLKGGVPSPYGYTF
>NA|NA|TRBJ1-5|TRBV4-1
TGCGCCAGCAGCCAAGTAACGGCGGAAAATCAGCCCCAGCATTTT
CASSQVTAENQPQHF
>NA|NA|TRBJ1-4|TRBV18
TGTGCCAGCTCACCGTCCCGAGAAGAAAAACTGTTTTTT
CASSPSREEKLFF
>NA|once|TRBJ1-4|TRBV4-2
TGTGCCAGCAGCCCGCCTAGGGGGGGGTCCGAAAAACTGTTTTTT
CASSPPRGGSEKLFF
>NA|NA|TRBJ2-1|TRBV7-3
TGTGCCAGCAGCTTAAGCTCGAGCTCCTACAATGAGCAGTTCTTC
CASSLSSSSYNEQFF
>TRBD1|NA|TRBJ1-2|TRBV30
TGTGCCTGGAGCCCACGGGACAGGGTCGGCTACACCTTC
CAWSPRDRVGYTF
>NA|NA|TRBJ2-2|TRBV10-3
TGTGCCATCAGAAAATCCGGGAGCACCGGGGAGCTGTTTTTT
CAIRKSGSTGELFF
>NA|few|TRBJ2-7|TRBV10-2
TGCGCCAGCAGTTACGGGACTTCATACGAGCAGTACTTC
CASSYGTSYEQYF
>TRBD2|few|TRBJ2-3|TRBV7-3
TGTGCCAGCAGCCCCTTCACTAGCGGGGGTGCAGATACGCAGTATTTT
CASSPFTSGGADTQYF
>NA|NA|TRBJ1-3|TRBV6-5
TGTGCCAGCAGTTTCAGGGGCTCTGGAAACACCATATATTTT
CASSFRGSGNTIYF
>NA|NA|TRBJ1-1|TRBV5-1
TGCGCCAGCAGCTCCCGTGGAGGTTTGAACACTGAAGCTTTCTTT
CASSSRGGLNTEAFF
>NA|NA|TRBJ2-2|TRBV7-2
TGTGCCAGCAGCTCCTTCCAGGGTTCTACCGGGGAGCTGTTTTTT
CASSSFQGSTGELFF
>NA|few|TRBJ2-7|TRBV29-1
TGCAGCGTTGAAGCCCCTTCCTACGAGCAGTACTTC
CSVEAPSYEQYF
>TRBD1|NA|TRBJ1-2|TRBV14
TGTGCCAGCAGCCAAGATGTGGACAGGGTTGGAGGCTACACCTTC
CASSQDVDRVGGYTF
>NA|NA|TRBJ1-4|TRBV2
TGTGCCAGCAGGGAAACAGCCCTGAATGAAAAACTGTTTTTT
CASRETALNEKLFF
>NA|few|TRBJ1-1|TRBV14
TGTGCCAGCAGCCGGGGAGGCGGGTACTGGACTGAAGCTTTCTTT
CASSRGGGYWTEAFF
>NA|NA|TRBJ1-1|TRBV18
TGTGCCAGCTCACTCTTGAACACTGAAGCTTTCTTT
CASSLLNTEAFF
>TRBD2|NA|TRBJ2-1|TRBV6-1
TGTGCCAGCAGTGACGGGGGGAGTTACAATGAGCAGTTCTTC
CASSDGGSYNEQFF
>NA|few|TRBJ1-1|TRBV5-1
TGCGCCAGCAGTCGAACGCGGAACACTGAAGCTTTCTTT
CASSRTRNTEAFF
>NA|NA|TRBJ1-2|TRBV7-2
TGTGCCAGCAGCTTAGCTTCTGGGGGCGATGGCTACACCTTC
CASSLASGGDGYTF
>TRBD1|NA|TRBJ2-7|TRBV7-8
TGTGCCAGCAGTCAGGACAGGGCTGCTCGTTACGAGCAGTACTTC
CASSQDRAARYEQYF
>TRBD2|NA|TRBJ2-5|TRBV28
TGTGCCATCGCTCGGAGGACTAGGGGTTATACGGCCCAGTACTTC
CAIARRTRGYTAQYF
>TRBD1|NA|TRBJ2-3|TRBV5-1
TGCGCCAGCAGCCGGGACAGCCTCACAGATACGCAGTATTTT
CASSRDSLTDTQYF
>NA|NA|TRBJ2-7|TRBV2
TGTGCCAGCAAGAGTCGACTGTCGAGCTACGAGCAGTACTTC
CASKSRLSSYEQYF
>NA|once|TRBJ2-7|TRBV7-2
TGTGCCAGCACCTCGGGTAGCGACCATATAGAGCAGTACTTC
CASTSGSDHIEQYF